The 10 T cell receptor beta chains presented below share a single source sample, sequenced in a study of cytomegalovirus exposure and HLA in healthy donors. PCR amplification relied on 60 Vbeta primers (plus 13 Jbeta primers). Measured with immunoSEQ multiplex PCR; TCRdb has only the in-frame clones, and not every one. The repertoire holds about 140,000 clones, more than 75% seen once, with about 2.2% in the top ten. The sequenced material came from PBMCs. These receptors were obtained from a man aged 50 or older in good health and CMV-seronegative.

The chain links TRBV10-1 to TRBJ2-2; D not resolved. This CDR3 has 12 residues. CDR1 and CDR2 (germline): WNHNN, SYGVQD (reference sequence). Deletions cut 8 bases from V and 5 bases from J, with 9 bases between. CDR3 protein: CASFLTTGELFF. CDR3 bases: TGCGCCAGCTTCCTAACGACCGGGGAGCTGTTTTTT.

The chain is built from TRBV29-1 and TRBJ2-3; D possibly corresponds to TRBD1 (5 bases). The CDR3 totals 14 residues. Germline loops: CDR1 SQVTM, CDR2 ANQGSEA. V was cut by 2 bases and J by 0 bases, with 9 bases left in between. As DNA, the CDR3 is TGCAGCGTTGAACTGGACACGAGCACAGATACGCAGTATTTT. Translating gives CSVELDTSTDTQYF.

The rearrangement uses TRBV7-9 and TRBJ2-5; D perhaps matches TRBD1 (5 bases). The J call may be wrong; the DNA end is better matched by TRBJ2-7. The CDR3 is made up of 15 amino acids. Germline V gene data show CDR1 as SEHNR and CDR2 as FQNEAQ (reference sequence). DNA for the CDR3: TGTGCCAGCAGCTACCCCAGCCGGCAGGGCTACGAGCAGTACTTC. Protein sequence: CASSYPSRQGYEQYF.

This clone was counted a few times. The chain recombines TRBV19 with TRBJ1-3; TRBD1 matches 7 bases. Germline lookup yields CDR1 LNHDA and CDR2 SQIVND (reference sequence). V lost 5 bases to trimming and J lost 1 base; unmatched junction nucleotides: 11. This CDR3 has 17 amino acids. CDR3 loop: CASSFKQGQYSGNTIYF. DNA of the CDR3: TGTGCCAGTAGTTTCAAACAGGGGCAGTATTCTGGAAACACCATATATTTT.

The gene calls are TRBV11-3 and TRBJ2-7, with D unclear. The CDR3 extends over 17 amino acids. The ends were cut back, 5 bases at V and 2 bases at J, with 22 bases in the middle. Germline V gene data show CDR1 as SGHNT and CDR2 as YENEEA. The CDR3 region has the DNA TGTGCCAGCAGCACATATACCCCCCTCGTTGAGGCCTACGAGCAGTACTTC. This gives the protein CASSTYTPLVEAYEQYF.

In nucleotides, the CDR3 is TGTGCCAGCAGCCCTGGGCCCCCCCCCGGGGGGGCTAATGAAAAACTGTTTTTT. This sequence encodes CASSPGPPPGGANEKLFF. V is TRBV5-6 and J is TRBJ1-4, with a possible D match to TRBD1 (5 bases). V was clipped by 4 bases and J by 3 bases, with 22 bases between them. The germline V gene has CDR1 SGHDT and CDR2 YYEEEE. The CDR3 is 18 residues long.

This rearrangement joins TRBV14 to TRBJ2-7; 11 positions match TRBD2. Germline V gene sequence: CDR1 SGHDN, CDR2 FVKESK. J lost 3 bases, V lost 3 bases, and 4 bases had no gene match. The CDR3 has 15 residues. CDR3 loop: CASSHLAGGLYEQYF. In nucleotides, the CDR3 is TGTGCCAGCAGCCATTTAGCGGGAGGGCTCTACGAGCAGTACTTC.

The chain is built from TRBV28 and TRBJ1-5; 11 bases map to TRBD1. CDR3 length: 14 amino acids. CDR1 MDHEN and CDR2 SYDVKM come from the germline V gene. The V segment lost 8 bases and the J segment 8 bases; nucleotides outside the gene matches: 8. CDR3 in amino acids: CASREGQGVEPQHF. The CDR3 DNA follows: TGTGCCAGCCGGGAGGGACAGGGGGTAGAGCCCCAGCATTTT.

The chain is built from TRBV2 and TRBJ2-2, with D possibly TRBD1 on 5 matching bases. Per the germline V gene, CDR1 is SNHLY and CDR2 is FYNNEI. This CDR3 has 15 amino acids. The ends were cut back, 1 base at V and 3 bases at J, with 9 bases in the middle. CDR3 in DNA: TGTGCCAGCAGTGAAGTCTCAGGGTACACCGGGGAGCTGTTTTTT. It yields the protein CASSEVSGYTGELFF.

This chain uses TRBV5-4 with TRBJ2-5, with 7 bases aligning to TRBD1. The CDR3 is 15 amino acids. Germline CDR1 is SGHNT and CDR2 is YYREEE (reference sequence). Losses at the gene ends were 0 bases for V and 4 bases for J; bases not matched to a gene: 6. CDR3 sequence: CASSLGGTVRETQYF. As DNA, the CDR3 is TGTGCCAGCAGCTTGGGTGGGACAGTGCGAGAGACCCAGTACTTC.